The count of the clone carrying this T cell receptor (beta chain) is one. This specimen belongs to a study of blood T cell repertoires in COVID-19. Looking at the study overall: Acute and convalescent COVID-19 samples came from the United States, Italy and Spain. The cDNA or gDNA used as material had been derived from T cells, B-cell-depleted T cells, or PBMCs.

This CDR3 has 18 amino acids. V lost 5 bases and J lost 0; bases outside the gene matches: 8. Germline-derived CDR1 and CDR2 are SGHAT and FQNNGV. Sequencing was performed with immunoSEQ multiplex PCR; in TCRdb, only in-frame clones are kept and a portion is missing. The table records roughly 160,000 clones, 70% to 85% of them present only once. Participants were aged roughly 18 to 89 years, lived in around 22 US areas, and enrolled virtually. Donors in Cohort 3 who had recovered were those with two negative PCRs, healthcare professional clearance, or resolution of their symptoms. What was sequenced was PBMCs or T cells enriched from blood (not recorded which). The genes are TRBV11-2 and TRBJ2-2, with TRBD1 identical over 11 bases. The clonotype comes from a man aged 50-60 years who had recovered from COVID-19. The CDR3 coding sequence is TGTGCCAGCAGCCCTCTGAGGGACAGGGGGACGAACACCGGGGAGCTGTTTTTT. Its translation is CASSPLRDRGTNTGELFF.